This T cell receptor beta chain was identified in a study of cytomegalovirus exposure and HLA in healthy donors. Study conclusions and caveats: The study listed approximately 170 cytomegalovirus-associated TCR beta chains.

With respect to this clone: Its matching antigen is unknown.

The PCR made use of 60 Vbeta and 13 Jbeta primers. TCRdb's table, derived via immunoSEQ multiplex PCR, lists solely in-frame clones and lacks some. The table has tens of thousands of clones, around 72% seen once; the top ten hold 9% to 13%. The CDR3 covers 13 residues. The J segment lost 8 bases and the V segment lost 4 bases, leaving 6 bases of the junction unmatched. Germline V gene sequence: CDR1 SGHDT, CDR2 YYEEEE. The origin of this receptor is a woman aged 40 to 50 in good health and CMV-seropositive. Material for sequencing was PBMCs. The chain carries TRBV5-6 and TRBJ2-1, with 7 bases fitting TRBD1. CDR3 in DNA: TGTGCCAGCAGCCTAAACGACAGGGATGAGCAGTTCTTC. This codes for CASSLNDRDEQFF.